The clone carrying this T cell receptor (beta chain) came up a few times. No antigen is known for it. This entry comes from a study of T cells in Graves' hyperthyroidism and ophthalmopathy. Across the study: Peripheral blood was acquired at first diagnosis, ahead of any therapy whatsoever.

The CDR3 has 16 amino acids. Germline CDR1 is MNHEY and CDR2 is SMNVEV (reference sequence). Trimming shortened V by 8 bases and J by 0 bases, and 20 bases separated the two germline ends. Study results and caveats: Among clonotypes expanded in thyroid above 0.001, most were also found in blood.

Calling Graves' hyperthyroidism stable meant ophthalmopathy did not progress within 18 months. Orbital computed tomography and thyroid ultrasound, together with serum TRAb and thyroxine and clinical symptoms, were used for diagnoses. The source material, RNA transcripts, was used to amplify TCR beta CDR3 regions. Carried out on the TCR CDR3, a first-round RT-PCR used the HTBI primer set. TCRdb re-analysed the multiplex PCR reads in MiXCR, keeping a single row per CDR3 protein. Found here are roughly 740,000 distinct CDR3 sequences, 16% of them singletons; the top ten hold 8.4%. This receptor was identified in a young man with Graves' hyperthyroidism. Sequenced: blood. The V gene is TRBV27, the J gene TRBJ2-7; D might be TRBD1 or TRBD2, each matching 5 bases. The DNA for the CDR3 is TGTGCCAGCCGAAGATCCCGGGACGGAAGCTCCTACGAGCAGTACTTC. This gives the protein CASRRSRDGSSYEQYF.